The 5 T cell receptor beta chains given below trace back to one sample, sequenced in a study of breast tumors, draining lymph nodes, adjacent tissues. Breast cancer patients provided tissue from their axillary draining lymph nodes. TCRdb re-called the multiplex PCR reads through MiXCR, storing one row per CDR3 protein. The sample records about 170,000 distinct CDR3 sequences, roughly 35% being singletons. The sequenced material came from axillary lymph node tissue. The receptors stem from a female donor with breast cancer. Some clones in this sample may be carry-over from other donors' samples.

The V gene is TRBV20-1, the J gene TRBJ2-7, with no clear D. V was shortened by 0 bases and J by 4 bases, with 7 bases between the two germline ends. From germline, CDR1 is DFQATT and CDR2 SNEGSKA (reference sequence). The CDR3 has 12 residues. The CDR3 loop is CSARDAAYEQYF. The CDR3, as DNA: TGCAGTGCTAGAGATGCAGCTTACGAGCAGTACTTC.

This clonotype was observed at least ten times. The chain's CDR3 is CASSQGLADPYEQYF. DNA of the CDR3: TGTGCCAGCAGCCAGGGACTAGCGGATCCTTACGAGCAGTACTTC. This chain uses TRBV14 with TRBJ2-7, with 11 bases aligning to TRBD2. With V trimmed by 3 bases and J by 4 bases, 5 bases remained unmatched. Looked up from germline, CDR1 is SGHDN and CDR2 is FVKESK. The CDR3 totals 15 residues.

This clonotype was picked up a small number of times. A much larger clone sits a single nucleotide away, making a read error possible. CDR3 sequence reads: CASSIDRRTGGFQETPYF. For the CDR3, the DNA is TGTGCCAGTAGTATAGATCGTCGGACAGGGGGCTTCCAAGAGACCCCGTACTTC. This rearrangement joins TRBV19 to TRBJ2-5; 11 bases line up with TRBD1. The CDR3 sequence is 18 residues long. The germline gives CDR1 LNHDA, CDR2 SQIVND (reference sequence).

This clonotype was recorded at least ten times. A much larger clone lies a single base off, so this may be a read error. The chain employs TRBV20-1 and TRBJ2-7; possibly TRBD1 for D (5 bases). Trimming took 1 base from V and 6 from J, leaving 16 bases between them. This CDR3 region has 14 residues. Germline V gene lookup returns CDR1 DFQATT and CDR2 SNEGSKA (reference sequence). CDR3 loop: CSARGGPPTTEQYF. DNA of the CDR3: TGCAGTGCTAGAGGGGGCCCTCCCACCACCGAGCAGTACTTC.

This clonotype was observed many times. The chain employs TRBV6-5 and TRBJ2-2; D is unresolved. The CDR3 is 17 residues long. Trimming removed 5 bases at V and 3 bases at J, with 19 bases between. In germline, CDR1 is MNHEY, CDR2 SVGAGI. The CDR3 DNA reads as TGTGCCAGCAGTACTGACGTGGGTTCTTTTTACACCGGGGAGCTGTTTTTT. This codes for CASSTDVGSFYTGELFF.